The rows below give T cell receptor beta chains drawn from one sample of a study of T cells after yellow fever vaccination. Each CDR3 protein is one row after TCRdb ran MiXCR on the 5' RACE reads. The sample has roughly 350,000 distinct CDR3 sequences; about 4% are singletons. The sample here was PBMCs, taken 5 days after the yellow fever booster vaccination. The receptor source for this set is a man aged 18 to 30 who received the YFV17D yellow fever vaccine. The CDR3 runs from the conserved cysteine through the conserved F or W. D genes are given only for firm matches. Clone sizes are given selectively: once, few, many, or a class where the clone is expanded.

DNA,CDR3,J,D,size,V
TGTGCCAGCAGCCAAGTTACAGATATTCATCAGCCCCAGCATTTT,CASSQVTDIHQPQHF,TRBJ1-5,.,many,TRBV4-2
TGTGCCAGCAGCTCTGGACAGCGGAACACTGAAGCTTTCTTT,CASSSGQRNTEAFF,TRBJ1-1,.,.,TRBV5-6
TGTGCCAGCTCACCACTAGGGCAGACGGGCCTCGAGCAGTACTTC,CASSPLGQTGLEQYF,TRBJ2-7,.,.,TRBV18
TGTGCCAGCAGTTTAAGGACCCCTGACAATGAGCAGTTCTTC,CASSLRTPDNEQFF,TRBJ2-1,.,.,TRBV28
TGTGCCACCAGCAGAGATAGGGTCAATGAAAAACTGTTTTTT,CATSRDRVNEKLFF,TRBJ1-4,.,few,TRBV15
TGTGCCAGCAGCCTGGGACCTACCGGCGCGGGGACCCAGTACTTC,CASSLGPTGAGTQYF,TRBJ2-5,.,many,TRBV3-1
TGCAGCGCCTGTACAGGGGCCTCGAACACTGAAGCTTTCTTT,CSACTGASNTEAFF,TRBJ1-1,TRBD1,many,TRBV29-1
TGTGCCACCAGCCCGCATTTAAATCAGCCCCAGCATTTT,CATSPHLNQPQHF,TRBJ1-5,.,.,TRBV15
TGTGCCAGCAGCCCGTTACTAGCGGGGGCGGATACGCAGTATTTT,CASSPLLAGADTQYF,TRBJ2-3,TRBD2,.,TRBV14
TGCGCCAGCAGCCAAGATCTTACCGGGGCTGGGGATACGCAGTATTTT,CASSQDLTGAGDTQYF,TRBJ2-3,.,few,TRBV4-3